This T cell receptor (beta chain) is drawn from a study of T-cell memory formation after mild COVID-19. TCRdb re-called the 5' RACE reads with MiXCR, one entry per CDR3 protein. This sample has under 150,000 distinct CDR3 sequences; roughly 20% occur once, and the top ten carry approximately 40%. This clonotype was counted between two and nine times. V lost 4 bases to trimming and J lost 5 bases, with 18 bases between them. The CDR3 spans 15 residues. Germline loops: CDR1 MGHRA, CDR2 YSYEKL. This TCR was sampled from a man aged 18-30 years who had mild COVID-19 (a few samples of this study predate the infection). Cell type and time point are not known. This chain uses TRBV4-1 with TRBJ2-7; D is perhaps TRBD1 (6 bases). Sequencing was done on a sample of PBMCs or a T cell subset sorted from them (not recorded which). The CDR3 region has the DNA TGCGCCAGCAGCCGGTCGGTTACAGGGCAGGACGAGCAGTACGTC. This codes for CASSRSVTGQDEQYV.